The rows below give T cell receptor beta chains drawn from one sample of a study of PD-1 blockade in classical Hodgkin lymphoma. The repertoire was sequenced with immunoSEQ multiplex PCR; TCRdb's copy has only in-frame clones and lacks some. The table shows 50,000 or so clones, with around nine tenths occurring only once. Here the sequenced sample was peripheral blood mononuclear cells (PBMCs), taken before the fourth cycle of nivolumab. All receptors come from a human donor with classical Hodgkin lymphoma. Both conserved end residues are part of each CDR3. Each record gives: J gene, D gene, V gene, clone size, CDR3 protein, CDR3 DNA. A D gene is named only where the DNA matches it firmly. Size values are once, few and many counts, or a class for expanded clones, and some rows have none.

TRBJ2-1 | TRBD2 | TRBV27 | . | CASSPLAGGEQFF | TGTGCCAGCAGCCCCCTAGCGGGAGGCGAGCAGTTCTTC
TRBJ1-2 | . | TRBV2 | . | CASSDGQGGGYTF | TGTGCCAGCAGTGATGGTCAGGGCGGCGGCTACACCTTC
TRBJ2-5 | TRBD2 | TRBV27 | once | CASSLVEASGAQETQYF | TGTGCCAGCAGTTTAGTAGAGGCTAGCGGGGCCCAAGAGACCCAGTACTTC
TRBJ2-5 | TRBD2 | TRBV7-2 | once | CASSPLPTSGGHPDETQYF | TGTGCCAGCAGCCCCCTCCCGACTAGCGGGGGGCACCCGGATGAGACCCAGTACTTC
TRBJ2-7 | TRBD2 | TRBV29-1 | . | CSVDGLAGRYEQYF | TGCAGCGTTGATGGACTAGCGGGGCGGTACGAGCAGTACTTC
TRBJ2-1 | TRBD2 | TRBV5-1 | . | CASSSQGLAGVGQFF | TGCGCCAGCAGCTCGCAGGGACTAGCGGGAGTCGGGCAGTTCTTC
TRBJ2-3 | TRBD1 | TRBV9 | . | CASSPSGTGDTDTQYF | TGTGCCAGCAGCCCTTCCGGGACAGGAGACACAGATACGCAGTATTTT
TRBJ1-2 | TRBD1 | TRBV28 | few | CATRNPGTGVSYTF | TGTGCTACCCGAAATCCCGGGACAGGGGTAAGCTACACCTTC
TRBJ2-7 | TRBD2 | TRBV15 | . | CATSPLTSGSYEQYF | TGTGCCACCAGCCCGCTCACTAGCGGCTCCTACGAGCAGTACTTC
TRBJ1-5 | . | TRBV28 | . | CASRRTGSMAQHF | TGTGCCAGCAGGCGTACAGGGTCTATGGCCCAGCATTTT
TRBJ2-2 | . | TRBV14 | . | CASSRAVGELFF | TGTGCCAGCAGCCGAGCCGTCGGGGAGCTGTTTTTT
TRBJ2-3 | . | TRBV19 | . | CASSRIVTDTQYF | TGTGCCAGTAGTAGGATAGTCACAGATACGCAGTATTTT
TRBJ2-2 | TRBD2 | TRBV5-4 | . | CASSLTSGVNTGELFF | TGTGCCAGCAGCCTGACTAGCGGAGTGAACACCGGGGAGCTGTTTTTT
TRBJ2-2 | . | TRBV5-5 | . | CASSSHGANTGELFF | TGTGCCAGCAGCTCTCACGGGGCGAACACCGGGGAGCTGTTTTTT
TRBJ1-5 | . | TRBV11-2 | . | CASSLGGGNQPQHF | TGTGCCAGCAGCTTAGGAGGCGGTAATCAGCCCCAGCATTTT
TRBJ1-1 | . | TRBV19 | . | CASSPRTSGNRLEAFF | TGTGCCAGTAGCCCTAGGACTAGCGGTAATAGATTAGAAGCTTTCTTT
TRBJ2-7 | . | TRBV29-1 | . | CSVRSGTQKYEQYF | TGCAGCGTTAGAAGCGGTACCCAAAAGTACGAGCAGTACTTC
TRBJ2-7 | . | TRBV27 | . | CASSGSYYEQYF | TGTGCCAGCAGTGGTTCGTACTACGAGCAGTACTTC
TRBJ2-5 | TRBD2 | TRBV4-1 | once | CASSHIQRGLETQYF | TGCGCCAGCAGCCATATACAGCGGGGTCTGGAGACCCAGTACTTC
TRBJ2-5 | TRBD2 | TRBV4-2 | . | CASSQVAGGPRETQYF | TGTGCCAGCAGCCAGGTAGCGGGGGGGCCGAGGGAGACCCAGTACTTC
TRBJ2-5 | TRBD2 | TRBV11-1 | . | CASSLGTSGTRKKETQYF | TGTGCCAGCAGCTTAGGGACTAGCGGGACACGCAAAAAAGAGACCCAGTACTTC
TRBJ2-3 | . | TRBV29-1 | . | CSGGAATDTQYF | TGCAGCGGGGGGGCAGCCACAGATACGCAGTATTTT
TRBJ1-1 | . | TRBV27 | . | CASSPQWGTEAFF | TGTGCCAGCAGTCCCCAGTGGGGGACTGAAGCTTTCTTT
TRBJ2-3 | TRBD2 | TRBV5-1 | . | CASSLEASGSDTQYF | TGCGCCAGCAGCTTGGAGGCTAGCGGGAGTGATACGCAGTATTTT
TRBJ2-2 | TRBD2 | TRBV27 | . | CASSLAPFSLAGDSGELFF | TGTGCCAGCAGTTTAGCCCCGTTTAGCCTAGCGGGAGATTCCGGGGAGCTGTTTTTT
TRBJ2-3 | TRBD2 | TRBV6-1 | . | CASSSLAGGTDTQYF | TGTGCCAGCAGTTCCTTAGCGGGGGGCACAGATACGCAGTATTTT
TRBJ1-4 | . | TRBV5-1 | . | CASAAQVAATNEKLFF | TGCGCCAGCGCGGCGCAGGTCGCTGCAACTAATGAAAAACTGTTTTTT
TRBJ2-7 | TRBD2 | TRBV19 | . | CASSPPSSGLSYEQYF | TGTGCCAGTAGTCCCCCTTCTAGCGGCCTTTCCTACGAGCAGTACTTC
TRBJ2-1 | . | TRBV6-1 | . | CASSDRAGFSYNEQFF | TGTGCCAGCAGTGATCGGGCGGGATTCTCCTACAATGAGCAGTTCTTC
TRBJ2-1 | . | TRBV7-7 | few | CASSRGPRNNEQFF | TGTGCTAGCAGCCGGGGCCCTAGGAACAATGAGCAGTTCTTC
TRBJ2-7 | . | TRBV6-6 | once | CASSLMTGTSRHEQYF | TGTGCCAGCAGTTTGATGACCGGGACCAGTCGCCACGAGCAGTACTTC
TRBJ1-1 | . | TRBV6-1 | . | CASSERDIGYSEAFF | TGTGCCAGCAGTGAAAGGGACATTGGGTACTCTGAAGCTTTCTTT
TRBJ2-5 | . | TRBV7-5 | . | CARSWCSGGDQETQYF | TGTGCCAGAAGCTGGTGTAGCGGGGGAGACCAAGAGACCCAGTACTTC
TRBJ1-4 | TRBD1 | TRBV19 | . | CASSGQGVNMKRVFF | TGTGCCAGTAGTGGACAGGGGGTCAACATGAAAAGGGTGTTTTTT
TRBJ2-7 | TRBD2 | TRBV4-2 | . | CASSQDLAGSYEQYF | TGTGCCAGCAGCCAAGACCTAGCGGGCTCCTACGAGCAGTACTTC
TRBJ1-1 | . | TRBV7-8 | . | CASSPKAQAPTEAFF | TGTGCCAGCAGCCCAAAGGCACAGGCCCCCACTGAAGCTTTCTTT
TRBJ1-1 | . | TRBV6-5 | . | CASSYAVGNTEAFF | TGTGCCAGCAGTTACGCAGTCGGAAACACTGAAGCTTTCTTT
TRBJ1-3 | TRBD1 | TRBV7-9 | . | CASRSTGGLGNTIYF | TGTGCCAGCAGGTCGACAGGGGGCCTTGGAAACACCATATATTTT
TRBJ1-5 | . | TRBV29-1 | . | CSVGDSSNQPQHF | TGCAGTGTTGGCGACAGTAGCAATCAGCCCCAGCATTTT
TRBJ2-2 | TRBD2 | TRBV11-2 | . | CASSLVAGVGPGELFF | TGTGCCAGCAGCTTAGTAGCGGGAGTCGGGCCCGGGGAGCTGTTTTTT
TRBJ1-1 | . | TRBV5-4 | . | CASSLTGLNTEAFF | TGTGCCAGCAGCTTGACAGGACTGAACACTGAAGCTTTCTTT
TRBJ2-1 | TRBD2 | TRBV18 | . | CASSPRLADGYNEQFF | TGTGCCAGCTCACCCCGACTAGCGGACGGTTACAATGAGCAGTTCTTC
TRBJ2-6 | . | TRBV19 | . | CASSIPVPSGANVLTF | TGTGCCAGTAGTATCCCAGTGCCCTCTGGGGCCAACGTCCTGACTTTC
TRBJ2-7 | . | TRBV9 | . | CASSVKGSSYEQYF | TGTGCCAGCAGCGTAAAAGGCAGCTCCTACGAGCAGTACTTC
TRBJ2-3 | . | TRBV7-9 | . | CASSFGGTDTQYF | TGTGCCAGCAGCTTTGGGGGCACAGATACGCAGTATTTT
TRBJ1-2 | TRBD1 | TRBV2 | . | CASSVRTGGNYGYTF | TGTGCCAGCAGTGTCCGGACAGGGGGGAACTATGGCTACACCTTC
TRBJ1-4 | . | TRBV20-1 | . | CRGGEGEKLFF | TGCAGAGGGGGGGAGGGAGAAAAACTGTTTTTT